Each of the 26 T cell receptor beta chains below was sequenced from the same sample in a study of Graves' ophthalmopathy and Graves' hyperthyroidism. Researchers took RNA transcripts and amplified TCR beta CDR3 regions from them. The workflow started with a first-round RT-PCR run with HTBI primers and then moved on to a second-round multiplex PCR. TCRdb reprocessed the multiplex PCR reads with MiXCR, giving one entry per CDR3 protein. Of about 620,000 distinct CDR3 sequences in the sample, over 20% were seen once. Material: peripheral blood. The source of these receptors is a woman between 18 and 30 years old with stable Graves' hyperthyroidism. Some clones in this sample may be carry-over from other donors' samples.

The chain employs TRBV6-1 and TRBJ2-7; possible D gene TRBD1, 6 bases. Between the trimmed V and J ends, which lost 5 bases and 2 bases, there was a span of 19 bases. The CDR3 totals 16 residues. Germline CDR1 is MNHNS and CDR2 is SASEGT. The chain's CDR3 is CASSRIRQTGPYEQYF. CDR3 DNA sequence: TGTGCCAGCAGTCGGATCCGACAGACAGGTCCCTACGAGCAGTACTTC.

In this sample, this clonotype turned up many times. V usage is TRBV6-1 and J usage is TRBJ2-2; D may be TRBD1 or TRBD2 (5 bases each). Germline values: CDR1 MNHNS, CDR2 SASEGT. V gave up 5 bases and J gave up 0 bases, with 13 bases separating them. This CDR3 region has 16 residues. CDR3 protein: CASSPWGFANTGELFF. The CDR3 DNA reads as TGTGCCAGCAGTCCCTGGGGGTTCGCGAACACCGGGGAGCTGTTTTTT.

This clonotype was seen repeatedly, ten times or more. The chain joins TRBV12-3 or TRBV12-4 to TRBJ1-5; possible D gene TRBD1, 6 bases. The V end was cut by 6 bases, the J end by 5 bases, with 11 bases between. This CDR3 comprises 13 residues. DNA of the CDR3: TGTGCCAGCAGAAGTAAGGGGGATCAGCCCCAGCATTTT. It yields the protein CASRSKGDQPQHF.

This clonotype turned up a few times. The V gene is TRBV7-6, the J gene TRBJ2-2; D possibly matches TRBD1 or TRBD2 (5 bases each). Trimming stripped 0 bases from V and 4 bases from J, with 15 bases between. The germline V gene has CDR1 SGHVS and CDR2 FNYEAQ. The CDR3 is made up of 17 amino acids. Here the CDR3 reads CASSLAFGGVSTGELFF. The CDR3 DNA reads TGTGCCAGCAGCTTAGCCTTTGGGGGAGTAAGCACCGGGGAGCTGTTTTTT.

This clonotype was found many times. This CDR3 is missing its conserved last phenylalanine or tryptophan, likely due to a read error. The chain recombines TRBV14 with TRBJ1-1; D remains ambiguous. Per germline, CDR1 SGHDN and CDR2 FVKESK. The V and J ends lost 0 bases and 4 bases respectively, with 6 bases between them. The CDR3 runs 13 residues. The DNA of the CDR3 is TGTGCCAGCAGCCAAGATCTGGTCACTGAAGCTTTCTTA. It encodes CASSQDLVTEAFL.

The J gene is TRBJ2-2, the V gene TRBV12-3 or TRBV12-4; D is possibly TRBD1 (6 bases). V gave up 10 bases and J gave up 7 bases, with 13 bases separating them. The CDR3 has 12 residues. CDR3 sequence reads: CAILKGDGELFF. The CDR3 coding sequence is TGTGCCATCTTAAAGGGGGACGGGGAGCTGTTTTTT.

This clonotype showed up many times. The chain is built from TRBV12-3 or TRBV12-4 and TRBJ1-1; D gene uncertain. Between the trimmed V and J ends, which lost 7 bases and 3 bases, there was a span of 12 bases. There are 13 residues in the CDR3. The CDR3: CASNPGWDTEAFF. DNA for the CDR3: TGTGCCAGCAACCCGGGATGGGACACTGAAGCTTTCTTT.

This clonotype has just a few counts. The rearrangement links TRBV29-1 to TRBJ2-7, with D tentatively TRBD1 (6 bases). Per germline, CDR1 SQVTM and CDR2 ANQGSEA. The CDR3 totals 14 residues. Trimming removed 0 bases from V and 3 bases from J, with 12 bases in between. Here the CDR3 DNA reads TGCAGCGTTGAAGATGGTCAGGGGAACTACGAGCAGTACTTC. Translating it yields CSVEDGQGNYEQYF.

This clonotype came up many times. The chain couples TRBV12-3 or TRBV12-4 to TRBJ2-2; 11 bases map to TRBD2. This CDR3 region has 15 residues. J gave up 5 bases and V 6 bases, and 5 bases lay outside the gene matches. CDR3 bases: TGTGCCAGCAGGGTAGCGGGGGGGCGTACCGGGGAGCTGTTTTTT. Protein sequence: CASRVAGGRTGELFF.

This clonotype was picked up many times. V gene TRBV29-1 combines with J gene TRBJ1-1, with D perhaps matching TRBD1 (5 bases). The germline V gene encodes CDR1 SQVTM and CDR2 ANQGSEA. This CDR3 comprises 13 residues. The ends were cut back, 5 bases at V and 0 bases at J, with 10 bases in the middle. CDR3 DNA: TGCAGCGTTCCGGACACCCTGAACACTGAAGCTTTCTTT. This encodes CSVPDTLNTEAFF.

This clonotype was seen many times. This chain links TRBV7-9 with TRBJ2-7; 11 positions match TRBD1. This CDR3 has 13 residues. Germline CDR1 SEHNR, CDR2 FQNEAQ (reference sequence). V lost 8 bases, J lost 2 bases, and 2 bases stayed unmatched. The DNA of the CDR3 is TGTGCCAGCGGGGGACAGGGGGCCTACGAGCAGTACTTC. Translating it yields CASGGQGAYEQYF.

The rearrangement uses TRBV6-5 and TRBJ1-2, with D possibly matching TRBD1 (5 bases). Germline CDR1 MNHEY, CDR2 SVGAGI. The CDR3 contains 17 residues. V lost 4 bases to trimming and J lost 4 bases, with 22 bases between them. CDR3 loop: CASSLSPIPGTVYGYTF. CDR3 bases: TGTGCCAGCAGTTTATCACCGATTCCCGGGACCGTCTATGGCTACACCTTC.

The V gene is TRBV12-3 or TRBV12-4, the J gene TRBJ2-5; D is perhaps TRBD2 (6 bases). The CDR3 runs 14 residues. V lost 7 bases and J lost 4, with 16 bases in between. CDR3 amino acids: CASNVRGGGETQYF. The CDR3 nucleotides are TGTGCCAGCAACGTGCGGGGCGGCGGAGAGACCCAGTACTTC.

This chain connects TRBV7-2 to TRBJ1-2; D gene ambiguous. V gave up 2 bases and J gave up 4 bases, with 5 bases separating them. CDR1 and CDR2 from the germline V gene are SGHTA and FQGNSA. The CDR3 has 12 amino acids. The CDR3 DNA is TGTGCCAGCAGCTTAATCTCCTATGGCTACACCTTC. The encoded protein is CASSLISYGYTF.

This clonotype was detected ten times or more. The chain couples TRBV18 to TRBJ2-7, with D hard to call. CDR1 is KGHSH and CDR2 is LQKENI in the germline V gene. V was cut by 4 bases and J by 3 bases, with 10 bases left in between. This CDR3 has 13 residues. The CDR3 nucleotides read TGTGCCAGCTCACAACAATTTGTCTACGAGCAGTACTTC. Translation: CASSQQFVYEQYF.

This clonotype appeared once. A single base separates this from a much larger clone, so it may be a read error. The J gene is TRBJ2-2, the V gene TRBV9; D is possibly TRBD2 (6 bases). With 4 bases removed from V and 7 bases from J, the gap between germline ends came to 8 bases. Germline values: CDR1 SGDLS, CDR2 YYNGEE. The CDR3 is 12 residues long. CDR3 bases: TGTGCCAGCAGCTGGGGGGACGGGGAGCTGTTTTTT. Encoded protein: CASSWGDGELFF.

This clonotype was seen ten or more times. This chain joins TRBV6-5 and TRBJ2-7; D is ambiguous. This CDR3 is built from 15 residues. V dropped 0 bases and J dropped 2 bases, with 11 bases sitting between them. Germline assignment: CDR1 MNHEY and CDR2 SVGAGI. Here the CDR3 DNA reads TGTGCCAGCAGTTACTCCCAGGTTCCGGCCTACGAGCAGTACTTC. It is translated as CASSYSQVPAYEQYF.

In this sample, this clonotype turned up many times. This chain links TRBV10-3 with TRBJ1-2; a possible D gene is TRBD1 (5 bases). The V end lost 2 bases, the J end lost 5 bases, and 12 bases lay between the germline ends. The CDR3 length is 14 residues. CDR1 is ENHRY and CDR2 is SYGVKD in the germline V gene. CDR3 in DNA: TGTGCCATCAGTGAGGGAGGGGAAAGATATGGCTACACCTTC. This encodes CAISEGGERYGYTF.

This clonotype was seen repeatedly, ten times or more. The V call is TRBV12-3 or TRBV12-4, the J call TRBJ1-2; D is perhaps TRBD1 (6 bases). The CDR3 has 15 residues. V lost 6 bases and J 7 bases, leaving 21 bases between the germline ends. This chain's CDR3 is CASRATGLGAVGYTF. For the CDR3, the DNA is TGTGCCAGCAGAGCGACAGGTCTGGGAGCGGTTGGCTACACCTTC.

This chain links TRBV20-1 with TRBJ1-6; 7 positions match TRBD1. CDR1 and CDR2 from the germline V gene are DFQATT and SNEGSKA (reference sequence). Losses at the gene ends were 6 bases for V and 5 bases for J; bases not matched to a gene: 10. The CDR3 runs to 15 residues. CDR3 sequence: CSAGETGTNNSPLHF. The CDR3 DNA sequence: TGCAGTGCCGGCGAGACAGGGACGAATAATTCACCCCTCCACTTT.

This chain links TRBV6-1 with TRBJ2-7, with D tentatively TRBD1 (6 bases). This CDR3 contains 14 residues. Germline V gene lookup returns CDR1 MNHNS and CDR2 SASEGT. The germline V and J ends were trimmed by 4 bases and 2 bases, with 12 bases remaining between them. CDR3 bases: TGTGCCAGCAGTGCCTCCGGGACAACCTACGAGCAGTACTTC. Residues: CASSASGTTYEQYF.

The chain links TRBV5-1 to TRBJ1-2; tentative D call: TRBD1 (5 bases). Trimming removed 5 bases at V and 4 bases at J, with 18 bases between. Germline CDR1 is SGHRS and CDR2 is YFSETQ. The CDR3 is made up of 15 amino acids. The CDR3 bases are TGCGCCAGCAGTTTTACGGGACGGACCTTCTATGGCTACACCTTC. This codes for CASSFTGRTFYGYTF.

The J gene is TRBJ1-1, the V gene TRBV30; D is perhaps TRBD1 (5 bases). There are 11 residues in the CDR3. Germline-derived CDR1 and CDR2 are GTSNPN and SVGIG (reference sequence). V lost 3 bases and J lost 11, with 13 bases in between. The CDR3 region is CAWRTGGDAFF. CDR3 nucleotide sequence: TGTGCCTGGAGAACGGGAGGGGACGCTTTCTTT. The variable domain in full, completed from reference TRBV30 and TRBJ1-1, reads SQTIHQWPATLVQPVGSPLSLECTVEGTSNPNLYWYRQAAGRGLQLLFYSVGIGQISSEVPQNLSASRPQDRQFILSSKKLLLSDSGFYLCAWRTGGDAFFGQGTRLTVV.

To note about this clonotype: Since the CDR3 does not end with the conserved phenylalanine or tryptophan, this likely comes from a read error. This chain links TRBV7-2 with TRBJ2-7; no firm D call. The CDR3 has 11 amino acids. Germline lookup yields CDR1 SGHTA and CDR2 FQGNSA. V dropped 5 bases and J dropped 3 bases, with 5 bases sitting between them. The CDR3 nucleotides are TGTGCCAGCAGCCACAGCTACGAGCAGTACTAC. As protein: CASSHSYEQYY.

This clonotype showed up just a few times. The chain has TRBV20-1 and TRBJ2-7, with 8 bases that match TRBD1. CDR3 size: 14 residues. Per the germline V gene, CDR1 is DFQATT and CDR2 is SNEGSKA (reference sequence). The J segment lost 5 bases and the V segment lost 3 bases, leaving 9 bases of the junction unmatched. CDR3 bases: TGCAGTGCTAGTTTATTCGGACAGGGCAACGAGCAGTACTTC. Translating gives CSASLFGQGNEQYF.

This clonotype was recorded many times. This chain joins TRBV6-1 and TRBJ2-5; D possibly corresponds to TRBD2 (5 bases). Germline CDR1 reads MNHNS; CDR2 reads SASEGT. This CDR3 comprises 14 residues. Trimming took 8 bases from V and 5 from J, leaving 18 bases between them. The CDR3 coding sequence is TGTGCCAGCGCCCCTGGGGAGTTGTGGGAGACCCAGTACTTC. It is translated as CASAPGELWETQYF.